Shown below are 7 T cell receptor beta chains from a single sample sequenced in a study of shared clonotypes between healthy human individuals. Clones were read by immunoSEQ multiplex PCR, and TCRdb kept only the in-frame ones, dropping some. Of over a million clones listed, 78% were seen once; the top ten hold 0.6% to 0.75%. Sequencing was done on a sample of memory CD4+ T cells from PBMCs. Subset in this sample: CD45RA-negative fraction. All receptors derive from a young man in good health. Some clones in this sample may be carry-over from other donors' samples.

The chain couples TRBV27 to TRBJ2-3; the D is unclear. This CDR3 is 13 amino acids long. CDR1 and CDR2 (germline): MNHEY, SMNVEV (reference sequence). V lost 2 bases to trimming and J lost 5 bases, with 8 bases between them. In DNA, the CDR3 is TGTGCCAGCAGTTTACAGGATGGAGATACGCAGTATTTT. It translates to CASSLQDGDTQYF.

The chain uses TRBV7-9 and TRBJ2-1; D ambiguous. Germline V gene data show CDR1 as SEHNR and CDR2 as FQNEAQ (reference sequence). Trimming cost V 1 base and J 5 bases, with 0 bases left between them. The CDR3 covers 11 residues. The CDR3 loop is CASSLDNEQFF. The DNA for the CDR3 is TGTGCCAGCAGCTTAGACAATGAGCAGTTCTTC.

On this clone itself: Other DNA variants within this sample encode the same CDR3. The chain carries TRBV5-1 and TRBJ2-7, with TRBD1 matching 7 bases. This CDR3 contains 14 residues. CDR1 and CDR2 (germline): SGHRS, YFSETQ. Trimming at V came to 0 bases and at J to 3 bases, leaving 3 bases not matched to a gene. Written as DNA, the CDR3 is TGCGCCAGCAGCTTGGAGGCAGGGGGCTACGAGCAGTACTTC. Amino acid sequence: CASSLEAGGYEQYF. The full variable domain, its missing parts supplied by reference TRBV5-1 and TRBJ2-7, is KAGVTQTPRYLIKTRGQQVTLSCSPISGHRSVSWYQQTPGQGLQFLFEYFSETQRNKGNFPGRFSGRQFSNSRSEMNVSTLELGDSALYLCASSLEAGGYEQYFGPGTRLTVT.

The genes are TRBV5-1 and TRBJ1-3; 7 bases are shared with TRBD1. The V gene end was trimmed by 0 bases and the J gene end by 3 bases; junction bases not matched to a gene: 6. CDR3 length: 16 residues. Germline CDR1 is SGHRS and CDR2 is YFSETQ. As DNA, the CDR3 is TGCGCCAGCAGCTTGGCCCCCAGGGGGGGTGGAAACACCATATATTTT. Translated, it gives CASSLAPRGGGNTIYF.

Concerning this clone itself: This could be a read error, since a much larger clone is one nucleotide away. The chain combines TRBV7-2 with TRBJ1-2, with D possibly being TRBD1 (6 bases). Per the germline V gene, CDR1 is SGHTA and CDR2 is FQGNSA. Trimming shortened V by 5 bases and J by 8 bases, and 12 bases separated the two germline ends. The CDR3 length is 12 residues. Here the CDR3 DNA reads TGTGCCAGCAGCGTACAGGGTGGCGGCTACACCTTC. Translation gives CASSVQGGGYTF.

This clone has only a few counts. The genes are TRBV11-2 and TRBJ1-3; 7 nucleotides agree with TRBD1. V dropped 0 bases and J dropped 7; count of bases not matched to a gene: 3. In germline, CDR1 is SGHAT, CDR2 FQNNGV. The CDR3 spans 14 residues. The CDR3 bases are TGTGCCAGCAGCTTAGATGGGACAGCTAACACCATATATTTT. Translation: CASSLDGTANTIYF.

V is TRBV5-6 and J is TRBJ2-5; possibly TRBD1 for D (5 bases). Germline loops: CDR1 SGHDT, CDR2 YYEEEE. The CDR3 spans 13 residues. V shed 0 bases and J shed 5 bases, with 8 bases lying between them. The CDR3 region has the DNA TGTGCCAGCAGCTTGGCAGGGTGGGAGACCCAGTACTTC. It is translated as CASSLAGWETQYF.